This entry lists 24 T cell receptor beta chains sequenced from one sample in a study of blood T cell repertoires in COVID-19. The data were produced by immunoSEQ multiplex PCR, yet TCRdb's version contains in-frame clones alone and is incomplete. The sample has hundreds of thousands of clones, just under 90% seen once. Material: PBMCs or T cells enriched from blood (not recorded which). All receptors derive from a woman aged 50 to 60 who had recovered from COVID-19.

This chain connects TRBV5-8 to TRBJ2-2, with TRBD2 as a possible D gene (6 bases). Germline CDR1 SGHTS, CDR2 YDEGEE. This CDR3 region has 15 residues. The V end was cut by 1 base, the J end by 4 bases, with 11 bases between. CDR3 nucleotides: TGTGCCAGCAGCTTGTGGAGGGTGCGCACCGGGGAGCTGTTTTTT. Protein: CASSLWRVRTGELFF.

The sample holds one count of this clone. The same CDR3 also results from other DNA sequences found in this sample. The chain recombines TRBV3-1 (or the pseudogene TRBV3-2) with TRBJ1-6, with unresolved D. Germline V gene data show CDR1 as LGHDT and CDR2 as YNNKEL (reference sequence). The CDR3 loop spans 14 amino acids. V was pared by 4 bases and J by 1 base, with 5 bases between. The CDR3: CASSPKSYNSPLHF. The CDR3 nucleotides read TGTGCCAGCAGCCCCAAATCCTATAATTCACCCCTCCACTTT.

The chain links TRBV29-1 to TRBJ1-2, with a tentative D call TRBD1 (6 bases). The CDR3 sequence is 14 residues long. Germline CDR1 SQVTM, CDR2 ANQGSEA. With 7 bases removed from V and 1 base from J, the gap between germline ends came to 16 bases. In DNA, the CDR3 is TGCAGCGATGCCGGACAGACAATTAACTATGGCTACACCTTC. The encoded protein is CSDAGQTINYGYTF. The full variable domain, with the rest looked up from reference TRBV29-1 and TRBJ1-2, is SAVISQKPSRDICQRGTSLTIQCQVDSQVTMMFWYRQQPGQSLTLIATANQGSEATYESGFVIDKFPISRPNLTFSTLTVSNMSPEDSSIYLCSDAGQTINYGYTFGSGTRLTVV.

This chain connects TRBV6-5 to TRBJ1-2; D remains unclear. Germline CDR1 reads MNHEY; CDR2 reads SVGAGI. The length of the CDR3 is 14 residues. V lost 3 bases, J lost 0 bases, and 8 bases lay in between. CDR3 nucleotide sequence: TGTGCCAGCAGTTATCACAGTTCTAACTATGGCTACACCTTC. This sequence encodes CASSYHSSNYGYTF.

The rearrangement links TRBV9 to TRBJ2-5; D remains unclear. Germline V lookup: CDR1 SGDLS, CDR2 YYNGEE. This CDR3 has 14 residues. The ends were cut back, 4 bases at V and 4 bases at J, with 14 bases in the middle. CDR3 in DNA: TGTGCCAGCAGCCCCTCGTGGGCCTTAGAGACCCAGTACTTC. Residues: CASSPSWALETQYF.

The rearrangement joins TRBV7-9 to TRBJ1-1; weak D call: TRBD1 (5 bases). Germline V gene sequence: CDR1 SEHNR, CDR2 FQNEAQ (reference sequence). V was pared by 5 bases and J by 1 base, with 17 bases between. The CDR3 totals 16 residues. CDR3 bases: TGTGCCAGCAGCGTTATTAAGGGGTTCGGGAACACTGAAGCTTTCTTT. Encoded protein: CASSVIKGFGNTEAFF.

The rearrangement uses TRBV30 and TRBJ1-3; possibly TRBD1 for D (6 bases). The V end lost 5 bases, the J end lost 6 bases, and 14 bases lay between the germline ends. CDR3 length equals 13 residues. Germline V gene data show CDR1 as GTSNPN and CDR2 as SVGIG (reference sequence). As DNA, the CDR3 is TGTGCCTGGTCACAGGGTATCGAAAACACCATATATTTT. It encodes CAWSQGIENTIYF.

The chain links TRBV3-1 (or the pseudogene TRBV3-2) to TRBJ2-3; TRBD2 matches 8 bases. The CDR3 has 14 amino acids. CDR1 is LGHDT, CDR2 YNNKEL, per germline (reference sequence). V lost 3 bases to trimming and J lost 5 bases; unmatched junction nucleotides: 4. This CDR3 is CASSHAGRGDTQYF. The CDR3 DNA reads TGTGCCAGCAGCCACGCCGGGAGGGGAGATACGCAGTATTTT.

The table lists this clone with a count of one. V and J are TRBV7-2 and TRBJ2-1, with a possible D match to TRBD1 (6 bases). This CDR3 has 15 residues. CDR1 is SGHTA and CDR2 is FQGNSA in the germline V gene. V lost 3 bases, J lost 4 bases, and 13 bases lay in between. The CDR3 loop is CASSFSGTPYNEQFF. The CDR3 DNA follows: TGTGCCAGCAGCTTCTCCGGGACACCTTACAATGAGCAGTTCTTC.

The chain employs TRBV7-9 and TRBJ2-6; TRBD1 might be the D (5 bases). V gave up 6 bases and J gave up 2 bases, with 11 bases separating them. The CDR3 totals 15 residues. The germline V gene encodes CDR1 SEHNR and CDR2 FQNEAQ (reference sequence). CDR3 region: CASRFPTAGANVLTF. The CDR3 nucleotides are TGTGCCAGCAGGTTCCCGACAGCTGGGGCCAACGTCCTGACTTTC.

The J gene is TRBJ1-4, the V gene TRBV28; perhaps TRBD1 as D (6 bases). The V gene's germline CDR1 is MDHEN and CDR2 SYDVKM. V lost 3 bases to trimming and J lost 8 bases, with 16 bases between them. The CDR3 has 15 residues. CDR3 region: CASSFSGGRGEKLFF. The CDR3 DNA is TGTGCCAGCAGTTTTTCGGGGGGCCGTGGAGAAAAACTGTTTTTT.

Of note for this clone: This sample includes further DNA sequences coding for the same CDR3. This rearrangement joins TRBV30 to TRBJ1-1; TRBD1 is a possible D gene (5 bases). This CDR3 region has 13 residues. CDR1 GTSNPN and CDR2 SVGIG come from the germline V gene (reference sequence). Trimming took 1 base from V and 1 from J, leaving 7 bases between them. The CDR3 DNA is TGTGCCTGGAGTGCCCAGGGGAACACTGAAGCTTTCTTT. Translating it yields CAWSAQGNTEAFF. Full variable domain (missing parts from reference TRBV30 and TRBJ1-1): SQTIHQWPATLVQPVGSPLSLECTVEGTSNPNLYWYRQAAGRGLQLLFYSVGIGQISSEVPQNLSASRPQDRQFILSSKKLLLSDSGFYLCAWSAQGNTEAFFGQGTRLTVV.

The chain links TRBV7-9 to TRBJ1-1; D is unresolved. Germline loops: CDR1 SEHNR, CDR2 FQNEAQ (reference sequence). Trimming shortened V by 5 bases and J by 3 bases, and 10 bases separated the two germline ends. The CDR3 covers 13 residues. CDR3 sequence: CASSPRTDTEAFF. CDR3 sequence (DNA): TGTGCCAGCAGCCCCCGTACGGACACTGAAGCTTTCTTT.

V is TRBV7-2 and J is TRBJ2-2, with D unclear. Germline CDR1 is SGHTA and CDR2 is FQGNSA. This CDR3 region has 15 residues. Trimming removed 0 bases at V and 2 bases at J, with 7 bases between. CDR3 protein: CASSLAALNTGELFF. The CDR3 region has the DNA TGTGCCAGCAGCTTAGCGGCCCTTAACACCGGGGAGCTGTTTTTT. The whole variable domain, filled in from reference TRBV7-2 and TRBJ2-2, reads GAGVSQSPSNKVTEKGKDVELRCDPISGHTALYWYRQSLGQGLEFLIYFQGNSAPDKSGLPSDRFSAERTGGSVSTLTIQRTQQEDSAVYLCASSLAALNTGELFFGEGSRLTVL.

This clone was seen once. The chain couples TRBV19 to TRBJ2-3; TRBD2 aligns across 7 bases. This CDR3 is 14 amino acids long. V was pared by 9 bases and J by 3 bases, with 9 bases of the junction left unmatched. CDR1 and CDR2 (germline): LNHDA, SQIVND (reference sequence). Here the CDR3 DNA reads TGTGCCAGCGCCCCCGGGGGGATGACAGATACGCAGTATTTT. Translation gives CASAPGGMTDTQYF.

The chain is built from TRBV19 and TRBJ1-2; D unclear. From germline, CDR1 is LNHDA and CDR2 SQIVND (reference sequence). V dropped 5 bases and J dropped 8 bases, with 24 bases sitting between them. This CDR3 comprises 16 residues. The CDR3 DNA is TGTGCCAGTAGTCAAACCCGAGAGGGAGGGATCTTCGGCTACACCTTC. It codes for CASSQTREGGIFGYTF.

The chain has TRBV7-9 and TRBJ1-2; perhaps TRBD1 as D (6 bases). Germline assignment: CDR1 SEHNR and CDR2 FQNEAQ (reference sequence). The V gene lost 5 bases and the J gene lost 3 bases, with 19 bases spanning the gap. CDR3 length: 16 amino acids. Here the CDR3 reads CASSQLRAGADYGYTF. The CDR3 coding sequence is TGTGCCAGCAGCCAACTTAGGGCAGGGGCCGACTATGGCTACACCTTC.

The chain uses TRBV19 and TRBJ2-1; perhaps TRBD1 as D (6 bases). Trimming stripped 3 bases from V and 10 bases from J, with 19 bases between. The CDR3 sequence is 15 residues long. Germline V gene lookup returns CDR1 LNHDA and CDR2 SQIVND (reference sequence). CDR3 DNA sequence: TGTGCCAGTAGTATGGTTTGGGGTTACAGGGTCGAGCAGTTCTTC. It encodes CASSMVWGYRVEQFF.

This chain joins TRBV6-5 and TRBJ2-3; D unresolved. The V and J ends lost 0 bases and 2 bases respectively, with 6 bases between them. The CDR3 is 14 amino acids. Germline V gives CDR1 MNHEY, CDR2 SVGAGI. The CDR3 sequence is CASSYSAVTDTQYF. The CDR3 DNA reads TGTGCCAGCAGTTACTCGGCGGTCACAGATACGCAGTATTTT.

The chain uses TRBV29-1 and TRBJ2-7; D ambiguous. This CDR3 region has 15 residues. Deletions cut 4 bases from V and 0 bases from J, with 16 bases between. Per germline, CDR1 SQVTM and CDR2 ANQGSEA. CDR3 in DNA: TGCAGCGTTGGTTTTGGTCCAGCGAGCTCCTACGAGCAGTACTTC. Protein product: CSVGFGPASSYEQYF.

The chain recombines TRBV5-8 with TRBJ1-5; D is unclear. This CDR3 has 16 residues. Per germline, CDR1 SGHTS and CDR2 YDEGEE. Trimming removed 4 bases at V and 0 bases at J, with 14 bases between. The CDR3: CASSPRTANSNQPQHF. CDR3 nucleotide sequence: TGTGCCAGCAGCCCCCGGACTGCAAATAGCAATCAGCCCCAGCATTTT.

This chain uses TRBV5-1 with TRBJ1-3; 7 nucleotides agree with TRBD1. The CDR3 runs to 14 residues. Germline CDR1 SGHRS, CDR2 YFSETQ. V gave up 5 bases and J gave up 0 bases; unmatched junction bases: 2. The DNA for the CDR3 is TGCGCCAGCAGTTCAGGGGGCTCTGGAAACACCATATATTTT. Translating it yields CASSSGGSGNTIYF.

The rearrangement uses TRBV4-2 and TRBJ2-1; 13 bases map to TRBD2. CDR1 is LGHNA and CDR2 is YNFKEQ in the germline V gene. There are 17 residues in the CDR3. J lost 8 bases, V lost 0 bases, and 7 bases had no gene match. The CDR3 protein is CASSQELAGGPSDEQFF. The CDR3 coding sequence is TGTGCCAGCAGCCAAGAACTAGCGGGGGGGCCAAGCGATGAGCAGTTCTTC.

The J gene is TRBJ2-7, the V gene TRBV3-1 (or the pseudogene TRBV3-2), with D possibly matching TRBD1 (5 bases). CDR1 and CDR2 (germline): LGHDT, YNNKEL (reference sequence). The CDR3 spans 15 residues. With 0 bases removed from V and 3 bases from J, the gap between germline ends came to 12 bases. The CDR3 reads CASSQEGKGNYEQYF. In nucleotides, the CDR3 is TGTGCCAGCAGCCAAGAGGGTAAGGGGAACTACGAGCAGTACTTC.